This TCR beta chain originates from a study of T cell repertoires in cytomegalovirus infection. On the study more broadly: Matching HLA type and CMV infection were both indicated by public TCR beta signatures.

Germline CDR1 reads SGHRS; CDR2 reads YFSETQ. The ends lost 6 bases at V and 3 bases at J; junction bases unmatched: 4. This CDR3 spans 14 amino acids. In the case of this clonotype: Its target is unknown.

TCRdb independently ran MiXCR on the reads; one entry per CDR3 protein. The data hold 100,000 to 150,000 distinct CDR3 sequences, with approximately 30% observed a single time. Sequenced here: CD8+ T cells from cultured PBMCs, sampled from culture after CMV antigen stimulation. This clonotype was sampled from a human donor in good health (CMV status not recorded). Some clones in this sample may be carry-over from other donors' samples. This chain links TRBV5-1 with TRBJ1-5; 9 bases align to TRBD1. The CDR3 DNA follows: TGCGCCAGCAAGACAGGGGGAAACAATCAGCCCCAGCATTTT. Protein product: CASKTGGNNQPQHF.